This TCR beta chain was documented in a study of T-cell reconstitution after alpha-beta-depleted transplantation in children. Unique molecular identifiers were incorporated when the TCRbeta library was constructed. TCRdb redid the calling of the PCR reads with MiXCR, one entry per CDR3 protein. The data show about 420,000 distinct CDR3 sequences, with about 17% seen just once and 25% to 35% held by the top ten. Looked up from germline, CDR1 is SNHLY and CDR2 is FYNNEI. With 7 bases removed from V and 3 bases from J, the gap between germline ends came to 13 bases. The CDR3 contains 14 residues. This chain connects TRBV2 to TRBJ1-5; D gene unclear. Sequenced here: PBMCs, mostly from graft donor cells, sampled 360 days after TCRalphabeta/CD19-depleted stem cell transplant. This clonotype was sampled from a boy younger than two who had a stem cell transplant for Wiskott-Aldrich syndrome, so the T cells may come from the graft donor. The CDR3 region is CASNEGSHNQPQHF. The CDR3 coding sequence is TGTGCCAGCAACGAGGGATCACACAATCAGCCCCAGCATTTT. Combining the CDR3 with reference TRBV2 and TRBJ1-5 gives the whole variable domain EPEVTQTPSHQVTQMGQEVILRCVPISNHLYFYWYRQILGQKVEFLVSFYNNEISEKSEIFDDQFSVERPDGSNFTLKIRSTKLEDSAMYFCASNEGSHNQPQHFGDGTRLSIL.